These T cell receptor beta chains were read from a single sample in a study of blood T cell repertoires in COVID-19. The repertoire was sequenced with immunoSEQ multiplex PCR; TCRdb's copy has only in-frame clones and lacks some. The table shows more than 200,000 clones, with about 89% occurring only once. Specimen: PBMCs or T cells enriched from blood (not recorded which). The receptors originated from a woman in her twenties or thirties who had recovered from COVID-19. The CDR3 runs from the conserved cysteine through the conserved F or W. The order of the fields is clone size, D gene, V gene, J gene, CDR3 DNA, CDR3 protein. The D gene is left open where the match is weak. The size of a clone is reported for some rows only, either as once, few or many, or as a class for expanded clones.

>NA|TRBD1|TRBV7-2|TRBJ1-3
TGTGCCAGCAGCTTAAACAGGGGTGGAAACACCATATATTTT
CASSLNRGGNTIYF
>NA|NA|TRBV6-2/TRBV6-3|TRBJ2-4
TGTGCCAGCAGTCGTCAAGCACAGGACCGAAACATTCAGTACTTC
CASSRQAQDRNIQYF
>NA|NA|TRBV28|TRBJ2-3
TGTGCCAGCACGGTCACAGATACGCAGTATTTT
CASTVTDTQYF
>NA|TRBD2|TRBV7-2|TRBJ2-3
TGTGCCAGCAGTATATATAGCGGGAGGGCCGCAGATACGCAGTATTTT
CASSIYSGRAADTQYF
>NA|NA|TRBV5-6|TRBJ1-2
TGTGCCAGCAGCTTGGCGGGGGGGGACTATGGCTACACCTTC
CASSLAGGDYGYTF
>NA|TRBD1|TRBV9|TRBJ1-1
TGTGCCAGCAGCTCGAGGGACAGGGGAAGTGTGGTCTTT
CASSSRDRGSVVF
>NA|NA|TRBV20-1|TRBJ2-1
TGCAGTGCTAGAGTTAGGAGTGAGCAGTTCTTC
CSARVRSEQFF
>NA|NA|TRBV18|TRBJ1-6
TGTGCCAGCTCACCAACCCCCGCTGGAGGGTCACCCCTCCACTTT
CASSPTPAGGSPLHF
>once|NA|TRBV28|TRBJ1-1
TGTGCCAGCAGTTCAGGGAACACTGAAGCTTTCTTT
CASSSGNTEAFF
>NA|NA|TRBV5-1|TRBJ1-2
TGCGCCAGCAGGCCCGGAGGGGAAGGGATCTATGGCTACACCTTC
CASRPGGEGIYGYTF
>NA|TRBD1|TRBV18|TRBJ1-3
TGTGCCAGCTCACCAACGACAGGGGCTGGAAACACCATATATTTT
CASSPTTGAGNTIYF
>once|TRBD1|TRBV7-9|TRBJ2-2
TGTGCCAGCAGCTTAGGACAGGGAAACACCGGGGAGCTGTTTTTT
CASSLGQGNTGELFF
>NA|NA|TRBV2|TRBJ2-3
TGTGCCAGCAGGGGCCCCGGGGAGGATACGCAGTATTTT
CASRGPGEDTQYF
>NA|NA|TRBV12-3/TRBV12-4|TRBJ1-4
TGTGCCAGCAGCTCCGACCGGGGTGAAAAACTGTTTTTT
CASSSDRGEKLFF
>NA|TRBD1|TRBV28|TRBJ2-7
TGTGCCAGCAGTAGGGACAGGGTAACCTACGAGCAGTACTTC
CASSRDRVTYEQYF
>once|NA|TRBV2|TRBJ1-3
TGTGCCAGCAGCGCACTCGGGGGGCAGGGGAGCTCTGGAAACACCATATATTTT
CASSALGGQGSSGNTIYF
>NA|TRBD1|TRBV7-2|TRBJ1-4
TGTGCCAGCAGTTTGAGGGGGCAAGCGAATGAAAAACTGTTTTTT
CASSLRGQANEKLFF
>NA|TRBD1|TRBV14|TRBJ1-6
TGTGCCAGCAGCCGCCTACAGGGGGCCGGATCACCCCTCCACTTT
CASSRLQGAGSPLHF
>NA|NA|TRBV10-3|TRBJ2-7
TGTGCCATCAGTCCTAACAGGGCTAGAGAGCAGTACTTC
CAISPNRAREQYF
>NA|NA|TRBV6-5|TRBJ1-1
TGTGCCAGCAGTTACCAGGAGAACACTGAAGCTTTCTTT
CASSYQENTEAFF
>once|TRBD1|TRBV7-9|TRBJ1-2
TGTGCCAGCAGCTTAGGGGCAAGCGGGACAGGGGATGGCTACACCTTC
CASSLGASGTGDGYTF
>NA|TRBD1|TRBV4-1|TRBJ1-1
TGCGCCAGCAGCCAATTCGACAGGGCCACTGAAGCTTTCTTT
CASSQFDRATEAFF
>once|TRBD1|TRBV19|TRBJ1-2
TGTGCCAGTAGTCCCTGGACAGGGAAGGATGGCTACACCTTC
CASSPWTGKDGYTF
>NA|TRBD1|TRBV28|TRBJ1-1
TGTGCCAGCAAAATACCGGGACAGGGTGGTTCCGGCACTGAAGCTTTCTTT
CASKIPGQGGSGTEAFF
>NA|NA|TRBV28|TRBJ2-5
TGTGCCAGCAGTTTGGGCTCATCCCAAGAGACCCAGTACTTC
CASSLGSSQETQYF
>NA|NA|TRBV3-1/TRBV3-2|TRBJ2-7
TGTGCCAGCAGCAAGGGGAACGAGCAGTACTTC
CASSKGNEQYF
>NA|TRBD1|TRBV28|TRBJ1-5
TGTGCCAGCAGTTTGCAAACAGGGGACTTCAATCAGCCCCAGCATTTT
CASSLQTGDFNQPQHF
>once|TRBD1|TRBV28|TRBJ1-4
TGTGCCAGCAGTTTAATGGACAGGGGGCAAGAAAAACTGTTTTTT
CASSLMDRGQEKLFF
>NA|NA|TRBV14|TRBJ1-5
TGTGCCAGCAGCCAAGTTGCAGGGTATAGGCAGCATTTT
CASSQVAGYRQHF
>NA|NA|TRBV15|TRBJ1-5
TGTGCCACCAGCGAGACATCCTATAGCAATCAGCCCCAGCATTTT
CATSETSYSNQPQHF
>NA|TRBD1|TRBV28|TRBJ1-5
TGTGCCAGCACCGAGGACAGGGAAAGGTTTAGTCAGCCCCAGCATTTT
CASTEDRERFSQPQHF
>NA|NA|TRBV19|TRBJ1-1
TGTGCCAGTAGTATATCAGGGAACACTGAAGCTTTCTTT
CASSISGNTEAFF
>NA|NA|TRBV28|TRBJ1-2
TGTGCCAGCAGTCCTCAGGGCTACTATGGCTACACCTTC
CASSPQGYYGYTF
>NA|NA|TRBV7-2|TRBJ2-7
TGTGCCAGCGGCCCCCGGAACAGGCACTACGAGCAGTACTTC
CASGPRNRHYEQYF
>NA|NA|TRBV6-5|TRBJ1-1
TGTGCCAGCAGAGCCCCGACAGGATTGAACACTGAAGCTTTCTTT
CASRAPTGLNTEAFF
>NA|NA|TRBV28|TRBJ1-2
TGTGCCCTGAACCGACAGGACCAATATGGCTACACCTTC
CALNRQDQYGYTF
>NA|NA|TRBV28|TRBJ1-4
TGTGCCAGCAGTTTGGGGGGGGTGGTTGGTGAAAAACTGTTTTTT
CASSLGGVVGEKLFF
>NA|NA|TRBV4-1|TRBJ1-5
TGCGCCAGCAGCCGGTACACTAGCAATCAGCCCCAGCATTTT
CASSRYTSNQPQHF
>NA|NA|TRBV15|TRBJ1-3
TGTGCCACCAGCAGACCGCGGGCCGGGACATCGCTCGGAAACACCATATATTTT
CATSRPRAGTSLGNTIYF
>NA|NA|TRBV28|TRBJ1-4
TGTGCCAGCAGCGGGAACAGGGCGACTAATGAAAAACTGTTTTTT
CASSGNRATNEKLFF